The TCR beta chain under discussion was sequenced for a study of cytomegalovirus exposure and HLA in healthy donors. Overall study findings and caveats: Among the sequence variants, a highly shared cluster was likely an artifact of sequencing. According to an earlier analysis, most TCR beta V segments yielded productive rearrangements about 90% or about 30% of the time.

The PCR was carried out with 60 Vbeta primers and 13 Jbeta primers. The method was immunoSEQ multiplex PCR; TCRdb's version includes in-frame clones alone and lacks a portion of them. The table records under 200,000 clones, less than 90% of them present only once. About this clone itself: Its antigen is currently unknown.

The germline V and J ends were trimmed by 2 bases and 3 bases, with 11 bases remaining between them. Germline V gene lookup returns CDR1 SGHVS and CDR2 FQNEAQ. The CDR3 spans 14 residues. The receptor was isolated from a man aged 30 to 39 in good health and CMV-seronegative. This chain connects TRBV7-8 to TRBJ2-7; maybe TRBD1 (6 bases). Specimen: PBMCs. CDR3: CASSLSGAIYEQYF. In nucleotides, the CDR3 is TGTGCCAGCAGCTTATCAGGGGCTATCTACGAGCAGTACTTC. Full variable domain (rest looked up from reference TRBV7-8 and TRBJ2-7): GAGVSQSPRYKVAKRGQDVALRCDPISGHVSLFWYQQALGQGPEFLTYFQNEAQLDKSGLPSDRFFAERPEGSVSTLKIQRTQQEDSAVYLCASSLSGAIYEQYFGPGTRLTVT.